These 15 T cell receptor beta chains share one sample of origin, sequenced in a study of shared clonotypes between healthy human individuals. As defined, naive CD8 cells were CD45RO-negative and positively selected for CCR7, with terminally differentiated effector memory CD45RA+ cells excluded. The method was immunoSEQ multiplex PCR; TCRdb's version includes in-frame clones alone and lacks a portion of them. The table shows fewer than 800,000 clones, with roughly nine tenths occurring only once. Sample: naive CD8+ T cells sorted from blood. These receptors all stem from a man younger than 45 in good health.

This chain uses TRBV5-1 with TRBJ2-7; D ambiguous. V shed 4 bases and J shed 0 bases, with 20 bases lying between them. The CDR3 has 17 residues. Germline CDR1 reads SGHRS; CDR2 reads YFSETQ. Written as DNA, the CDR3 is TGCGCCAGCAGCCTCCCGACCGAAAACACCCTCTCCTACGAGCAGTACTTC. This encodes CASSLPTENTLSYEQYF. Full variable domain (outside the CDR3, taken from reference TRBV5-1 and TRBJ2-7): KAGVTQTPRYLIKTRGQQVTLSCSPISGHRSVSWYQQTPGQGLQFLFEYFSETQRNKGNFPGRFSGRQFSNSRSEMNVSTLELGDSALYLCASSLPTENTLSYEQYFGPGTRLTVT.

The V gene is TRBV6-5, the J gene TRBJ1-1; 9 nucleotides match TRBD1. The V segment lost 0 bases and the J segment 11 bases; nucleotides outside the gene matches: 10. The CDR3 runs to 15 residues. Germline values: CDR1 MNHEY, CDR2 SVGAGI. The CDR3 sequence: CASSYSRGQGTGAFF. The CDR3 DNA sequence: TGTGCCAGCAGTTACTCGCGGGGACAGGGTACTGGCGCTTTCTTT.

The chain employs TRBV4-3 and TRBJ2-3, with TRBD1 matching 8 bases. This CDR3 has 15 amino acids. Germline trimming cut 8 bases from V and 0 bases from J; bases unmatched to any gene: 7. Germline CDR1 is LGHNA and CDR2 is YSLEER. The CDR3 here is CASQKDRASTDTQYF. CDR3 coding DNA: TGCGCCAGCCAAAAGGACAGGGCTAGCACAGATACGCAGTATTTT.

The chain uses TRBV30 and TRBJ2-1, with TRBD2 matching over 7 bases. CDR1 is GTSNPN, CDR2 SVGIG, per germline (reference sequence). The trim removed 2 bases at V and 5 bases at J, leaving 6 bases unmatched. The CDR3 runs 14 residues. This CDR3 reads CAWSWGGYHNEQFF. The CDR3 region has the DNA TGTGCCTGGAGTTGGGGGGGGTACCACAATGAGCAGTTCTTC.

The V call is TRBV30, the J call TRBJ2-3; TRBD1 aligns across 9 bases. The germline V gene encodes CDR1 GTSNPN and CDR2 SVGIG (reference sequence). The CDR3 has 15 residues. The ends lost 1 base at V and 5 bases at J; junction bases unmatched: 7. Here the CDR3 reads CAWSAGTGRGDTQYF. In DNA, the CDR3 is TGTGCCTGGAGTGCCGGGACAGGGAGGGGAGATACGCAGTATTTT.

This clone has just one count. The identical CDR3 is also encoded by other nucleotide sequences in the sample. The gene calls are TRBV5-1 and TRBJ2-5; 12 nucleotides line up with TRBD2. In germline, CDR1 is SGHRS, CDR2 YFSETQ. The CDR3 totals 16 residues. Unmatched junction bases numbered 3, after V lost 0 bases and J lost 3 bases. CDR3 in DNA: TGCGCCAGCAGCTTGGTCCTAGCGGGAGGGGAAGAGACCCAGTACTTC. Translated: CASSLVLAGGEETQYF.

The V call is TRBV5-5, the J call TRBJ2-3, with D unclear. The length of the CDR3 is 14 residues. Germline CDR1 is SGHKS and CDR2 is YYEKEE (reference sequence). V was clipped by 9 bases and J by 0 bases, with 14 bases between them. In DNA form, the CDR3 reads TGTGCCACTCAAATAAGGTCTAGCACAGATACGCAGTATTTT. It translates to CATQIRSSTDTQYF.

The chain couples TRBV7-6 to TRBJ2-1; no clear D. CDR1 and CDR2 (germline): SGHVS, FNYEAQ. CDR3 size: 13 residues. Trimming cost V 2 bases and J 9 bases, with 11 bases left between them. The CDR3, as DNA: TGTGCCAGCAGCTTAAGGCGGCCAAGTGAGCAGTTCTTC. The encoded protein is CASSLRRPSEQFF.

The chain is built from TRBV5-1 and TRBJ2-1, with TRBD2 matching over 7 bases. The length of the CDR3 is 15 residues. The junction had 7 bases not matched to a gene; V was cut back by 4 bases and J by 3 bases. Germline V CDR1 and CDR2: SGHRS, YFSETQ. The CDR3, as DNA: TGCGCCAGCAGCCGTGGACTAGGTGACTACAATGAGCAGTTCTTC. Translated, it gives CASSRGLGDYNEQFF.

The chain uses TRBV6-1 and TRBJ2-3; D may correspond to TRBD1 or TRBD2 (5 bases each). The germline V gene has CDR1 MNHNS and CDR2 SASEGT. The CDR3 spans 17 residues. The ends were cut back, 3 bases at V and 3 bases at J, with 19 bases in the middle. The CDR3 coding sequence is TGTGCCAGCAGTGATCCTCCCGGGGCCAAAGCGACAGATACGCAGTATTTT. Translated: CASSDPPGAKATDTQYF.

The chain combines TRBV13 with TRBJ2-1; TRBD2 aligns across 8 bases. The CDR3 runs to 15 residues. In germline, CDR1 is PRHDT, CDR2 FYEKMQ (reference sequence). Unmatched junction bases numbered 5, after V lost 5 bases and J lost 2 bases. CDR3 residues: CASSASGSTYNEQFF. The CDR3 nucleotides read TGTGCCAGCAGCGCGAGCGGGAGCACCTACAATGAGCAGTTCTTC.

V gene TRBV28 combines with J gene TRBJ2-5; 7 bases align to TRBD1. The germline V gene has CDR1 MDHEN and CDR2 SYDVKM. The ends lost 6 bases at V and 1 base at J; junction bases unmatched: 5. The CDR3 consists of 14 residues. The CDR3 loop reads CASRMSGGQETQYF. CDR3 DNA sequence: TGTGCCAGCAGAATGTCAGGGGGCCAAGAGACCCAGTACTTC.

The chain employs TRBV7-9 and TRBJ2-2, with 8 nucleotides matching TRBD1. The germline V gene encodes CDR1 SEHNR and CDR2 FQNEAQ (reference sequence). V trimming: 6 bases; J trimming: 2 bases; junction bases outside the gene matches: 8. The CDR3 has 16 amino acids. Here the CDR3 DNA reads TGTGCCAGCAGGGACAGGGAAGAGCGTAACACCGGGGAGCTGTTTTTT. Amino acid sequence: CASRDREERNTGELFF.

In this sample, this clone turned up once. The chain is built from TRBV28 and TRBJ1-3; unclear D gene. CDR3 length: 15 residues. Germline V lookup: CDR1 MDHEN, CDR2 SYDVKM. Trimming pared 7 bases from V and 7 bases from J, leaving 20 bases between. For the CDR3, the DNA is TGTGCCAGCAAACTTAAACACTCTCTAGGGAACACCATATATTTT. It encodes CASKLKHSLGNTIYF.

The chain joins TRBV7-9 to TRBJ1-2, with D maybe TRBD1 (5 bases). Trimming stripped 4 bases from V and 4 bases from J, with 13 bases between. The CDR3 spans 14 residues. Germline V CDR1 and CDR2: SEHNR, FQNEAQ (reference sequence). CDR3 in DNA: TGTGCCAGCAGCTCTTCCGGGACGGTCTATGGCTACACCTTC. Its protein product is CASSSSGTVYGYTF.